This TCR beta chain was found in a study of beta chain features in type 1 diabetes. Study-wide results and limits: VDJ junctions from patients with type 1 diabetes contained fewer insertions and more deletions. The study found moderately but significantly shorter TCRB CDR3s in all four CD4+ subsets of Type 1 diabetes patients.

The isolated RNA, all of it, was reverse transcribed, so expressed TCRB transcripts were what got sequenced. Profiled with immunoSEQ multiplex PCR; TCRdb holds only in-frame clones, not every one. The data show about 620,000 clones, with roughly a sixth seen just once and around 0.095% held by the top ten. The sample holds a few counts of this clone. Its target is not known. This TCR derives from a young man in good health. Sequenced sample: naive CD4+ T cells from blood.

The CDR3 coding sequence is TGTGCCAGCAGCTTAGGTATATCGGTGTGGACCTCACAAGAGACCCAGTACTTC. Translated, it gives CASSLGISVWTSQETQYF. The J gene is TRBJ2-5, the V gene TRBV7-2; no firm D call. CDR3 length equals 18 residues. Trimming took off 1 base at V and 2 bases at J, with 20 bases between the two ends. CDR1 is SGHTA and CDR2 is FQGNSA in the germline V gene.